The T cell receptor beta chain under discussion was sequenced for a study of tumor-infiltrating lymphocytes in primary liver carcinoma. On the study more broadly: Ages ranged from 30 to 69, with HCC or mixed HCC-cholangiocarcinoma.

This clonotype was picked up one time. As yet, its antigen is unknown. Production of TCR beta cDNA used 400 to 600 ng total RNA together with a constant-region primer. ARM-PCR was slightly modified, and three nested multiplex PCR rounds with it gave rise to the TCR beta libraries. The opening two PCR rounds, approximately 10 cycles each, paired TRBV1-TRBV30 forward primers with a C-beta reverse primer. TCRdb redid the calling of the multiplex PCR reads with MiXCR, one entry per CDR3 protein. The sample consists of approximately 110,000 distinct CDR3 sequences, roughly three fifths of them appearing once. Unmatched junction bases numbered 2, after V lost 6 bases and J lost 0 bases. This CDR3 comprises 15 residues. Germline V gene sequence: CDR1 SNHLY, CDR2 FYNNEI. Study-level findings and limits: Relative to tumor region pairs, the tumor-adjacent and tumor-blood pairs showed overlap that was lower.

RNA and DNA were co-extracted from roughly 20-30 mg of unsorted bulk tissue. This clonotype was obtained from a woman aged 60-75 years with primary liver carcinoma and hepatitis B virus infection. The rearrangement uses TRBV2 and TRBJ2-6; 7 positions match TRBD1. Sequencing was performed on liver tumor tissue from sampling region 3. Subset in this sample: tumor region T3, left-lateral pole. The CDR3 bases are TGTGCCAGCAGGGGGACAGTCTCTGGGGCCAACGTCCTGACTTTC. Residues: CASRGTVSGANVLTF.